The present entry profiles one T cell receptor (beta chain) with its context. Its antigen is still unknown. Base qualities were left out, and no much larger clone turns up one base away. The junction shows trimming of 6 bases on V and 9 bases on J, plus 19 bases between the germline ends. From its cysteine to its phenylalanine, the CDR3 spans 14 amino acids. The entry retains the CDR3 DNA only, 42 bases that are in frame from base 1. CDR1 and CDR2 are read off the germline V gene (reference sequence) as SGHKS and YYEKEE. This sample stems from a study (dated by TCRdb to between 2021 and 2024). The full study reports these points: According to the authors, more investigation is needed, including longitudinal sampling and evaluation of a control group.

Survey-level sequencing on the immunoSEQ platform was used to profile the TCR beta chain repertoires. Regarding the original processing steps: CDR3 amino acid length spectratypes and V-J pairing frequencies were compared, and repertoire diversity was measured with the inverse Simpson index. To annotate clonotypes specific to SARS-CoV-2, CMV, influenza A and EBV, TCR beta CDR3 sequences were compared against VDJdb. The immuneACCESS repertoire file appears here via TCRdb, limited to in-frame rearrangements. These files lack a portion of the clones; in checked studies, under half of the deficit traces to unresolved V genes, and the cause of the others is not known. Clonal size and the V and J genes are those of that table, whereas D and trimming came from the DNA. This sample comprises approximately 50,000 clones, about 92% of them detected only once. Of the sample, about 11% is held by the ten largest clones.

PBMCs were separated from peripheral blood, and TCR beta sequencing was performed on genomic DNA obtained from unsorted PBMCs. The rearranged segments are TRBV5-5 and TRBJ2-1; the D gene could be either TRBD1 or TRBD2, each agreeing at 5 bases. The receptor was isolated from a man aged 40-49 years with rheumatoid arthritis. Sequenced input: PBMCs. This receptor has the CDR3 CASTARGEGREQFF. At the DNA level, the sequence is TGTGCCAGCACCGCGAGGGGCGAAGGACGTGAGCAGTTCTTC.